This T cell receptor beta chain was sequenced during a study of blood T cell repertoires in COVID-19. Study information: Acute and convalescent COVID-19 samples came from the United States, Italy and Spain. In each case, the material was cDNA or gDNA derived from T cells, B-cell-depleted T cells, or PBMCs.

Trimming took 0 bases from V and 2 from J, leaving 9 bases between them. The CDR3 covers 15 residues. Germline V lookup: CDR1 SGHDT, CDR2 YYEEEE. The authors' processing: For nucleated cells, counts were estimated from reference gene primer amplification. Assay used: immunoSEQ multiplex PCR; TCRdb lists only in-frame clones, some missing. That table is the source of V, J and clone size, and D and trimming were worked out from the DNA. This table has about 80,000 clones, approximately 82% appearing once. Sequences were obtained from peripheral blood. This TCR derives from a human donor in a cohort sampled during active COVID-19. The rearrangement uses TRBV5-6 and TRBJ2-1; unclear D gene. The CDR3 here is CASSLAEVPYNEQFF. The CDR3 DNA reads as TGTGCCAGCAGCTTGGCCGAGGTTCCCTACAATGAGCAGTTCTTC.